A single sample gave rise to the 20 T cell receptor beta chains below, sequenced in a study of blood T cell repertoires in COVID-19. Clones were read by immunoSEQ multiplex PCR, and TCRdb kept only the in-frame ones, dropping some. The profile shows roughly 25,000 clones, approximately 75% of them singletons. Sequencing was done on a sample of peripheral blood. These receptors came from a man over 45 with COVID-19, enrolled during active disease.

The rearrangement joins TRBV20-1 to TRBJ2-2; 9 bases fit TRBD1. V was clipped by 3 bases and J by 3 bases; unmatched bases: 5. CDR3 size: 15 residues. CDR1 and CDR2 from the germline V gene are DFQATT and SNEGSKA (reference sequence). CDR3 nucleotides: TGCAGTGCTAGTCGGGACAGGGTTTACACCGGGGAGCTGTTTTTT. This translates into CSASRDRVYTGELFF.

V is TRBV6-5 and J is TRBJ1-3; TRBD1 matches at 8 bases. Germline V CDR1 and CDR2: MNHEY, SVGAGI. V lost 6 bases and J lost 4; bases outside the gene matches: 5. The CDR3 sequence is 14 residues long. The CDR3 DNA reads as TGTGCCAGCAGACTCACAGGGGGAGGAAACACCATATATTTT. Translation: CASRLTGGGNTIYF.

This rearrangement joins TRBV24-1 to TRBJ2-3; D might be TRBD2 (6 bases). Germline loops: CDR1 KGHDR, CDR2 SFDVKD. Trimming shortened V by 5 bases and J by 6 bases, and 14 bases separated the two germline ends. There are 14 residues in the CDR3. CDR3 in DNA: TGTGCCACCAGTGTAGGAGGGTTCGGGGATACGCAGTATTTT. As protein: CATSVGGFGDTQYF.

The chain has TRBV18 and TRBJ2-7; D is ambiguous. The CDR3 extends over 13 amino acids. V was shortened by 2 bases and J by 2 bases, with 7 bases between the two germline ends. Germline V gives CDR1 KGHSH, CDR2 LQKENI. CDR3 protein: CASSPDRAYEQYF. CDR3 DNA sequence: TGTGCCAGCTCACCAGACCGGGCCTACGAGCAGTACTTC. The entire variable domain, with the rest obtained from reference TRBV18 and TRBJ2-7, is as follows: NAGVMQNPRHLVRRRGQEARLRCSPMKGHSHVYWYRQLPEEGLKFMVYLQKENIIDESGMPKERFSAEFPKEGPSILRIQQVVRGDSAAYFCASSPDRAYEQYFGPGTRLTVT.

V and J are TRBV29-1 and TRBJ1-2; TRBD1 agrees at 10 bases. Germline V gene data show CDR1 as SQVTM and CDR2 as ANQGSEA. The CDR3 loop spans 13 amino acids. Trimming at V came to 4 bases and at J to 6 bases, leaving 5 bases not matched to a gene. The CDR3 protein is CSVATGQGNGYTF. The CDR3 DNA is TGCAGCGTTGCTACGGGACAGGGGAATGGCTACACCTTC.

The chain couples TRBV18 to TRBJ1-6, with no clear D. Germline V gives CDR1 KGHSH, CDR2 LQKENI. The CDR3 is made up of 16 amino acids. V was pared by 5 bases and J by 8 bases, with 19 bases between. CDR3: CASSINTPGGYSPLHF. The CDR3 nucleotides are TGTGCCAGCTCAATAAACACTCCCGGAGGATATTCACCCCTCCACTTT.

Remarks on this clone: At the DNA level, this CDR3 is encoded by other sequences in the same sample as well. This sequence joins TRBV6-5 and TRBJ2-1; 10 nucleotides match TRBD2. Trimming at V came to 6 bases and at J to 3 bases, leaving 5 bases not matched to a gene. The CDR3 contains 15 residues. CDR1 is MNHEY and CDR2 is SVGAGI in the germline V gene. Written as DNA, the CDR3 is TGTGCCAGCAGAGCTAGCGGGGGCCTCTACAATGAGCAGTTCTTC. Protein sequence: CASRASGGLYNEQFF.

This rearrangement joins TRBV30 to TRBJ2-5; TRBD2 matches at 12 bases. Germline V gives CDR1 GTSNPN, CDR2 SVGIG (reference sequence). The length of the CDR3 is 14 residues. V trimming: 4 bases; J trimming: 4 bases; junction bases outside the gene matches: 4. The CDR3 region is CAWTSGGAPETQYF. The CDR3 DNA reads as TGTGCCTGGACTAGCGGGGGGGCCCCAGAGACCCAGTACTTC.

The rearrangement links TRBV10-2 to TRBJ2-1; D is unclear. This CDR3 spans 15 amino acids. Germline-derived CDR1 and CDR2 are WSHSY and SAAADI. The V end was cut by 4 bases, the J end by 3 bases, with 13 bases between. The CDR3 here is CASSVLNGGYNEQFF. The CDR3 coding sequence is TGCGCCAGCAGTGTTTTAAATGGCGGCTACAATGAGCAGTTCTTC.

The chain joins TRBV5-1 to TRBJ2-7; D may be TRBD2 (5 bases). This CDR3 is 15 amino acids long. Trimming removed 2 bases from V and 1 base from J, with 13 bases in between. The germline gives CDR1 SGHRS, CDR2 YFSETQ. CDR3 nucleotide sequence: TGCGCCAGCAGCTTTTCCGGGGAGTTTTCCTACGAGCAGTACTTC. Residues: CASSFSGEFSYEQYF.

This clone was seen once. CDR3 DNA: TGCGCCAGCAGCCAAGTTGGGGGGCTAGGGGGCTCACCCCTCCACTTT. Its protein product is CASSQVGGLGGSPLHF. V usage is TRBV4-1 and J usage is TRBJ1-6, with TRBD1 matching 7 bases. CDR1 is MGHRA, CDR2 YSYEKL, per germline. CDR3 length: 16 amino acids. V was clipped by 1 base and J by 10 bases; unmatched bases: 10.

The chain links TRBV6-6 to TRBJ2-3, with 7 bases that match TRBD2. The trim removed 6 bases at V and 7 bases at J, leaving 13 bases unmatched. The CDR3 consists of 15 residues. Germline CDR1 MNHNY, CDR2 SVGAGI (reference sequence). This chain's CDR3 is CASSTGTTSLNTQYF. The DNA of the CDR3 is TGTGCCAGCAGCACCGGGACTACGAGTTTAAATACGCAGTATTTT.

This clone has only a few counts. Germline is not matched at one junction end, which may reflect a read error. J is TRBJ1-1 and V is TRBV12-3 or TRBV12-4; D is undetermined. This CDR3 has 11 amino acids. CDR3 residues: CASSQRTGAFF. The CDR3, as DNA: TGTGCCAGCAGTCAGAGGACTGGAGCTTTCTTT.

This clone was seen only a few times. The rearrangement links TRBV9 to TRBJ2-2; 7 bases match TRBD2. Germline V gene data show CDR1 as SGDLS and CDR2 as YYNGEE. The V and J ends lost 1 base and 7 bases, in that order; junction bases with no gene match: 4. The CDR3 is made up of 14 amino acids. In nucleotides, the CDR3 is TGTGCCAGCAGCGTAAGCGGGGTCGACGGGGAGCTGTTTTTT. Protein product: CASSVSGVDGELFF.

The rearrangement uses TRBV6-4 and TRBJ1-4; 9 bases fit TRBD1. The V gene's germline CDR1 is MRHNA and CDR2 SNTAGT. The CDR3 extends over 13 amino acids. The J segment lost 8 bases and the V segment lost 3 bases, leaving 1 base of the junction unmatched. The CDR3: CASSEDRGEKLFF. CDR3 nucleotide sequence: TGTGCCAGCAGTGAAGACAGGGGGGAAAAACTGTTTTTT.

The V call is TRBV6-5, the J call TRBJ1-1, with a tentative D call TRBD1 (5 bases). CDR3 length: 14 amino acids. The V gene's germline CDR1 is MNHEY and CDR2 SVGAGI. With 7 bases removed from V and 1 base from J, the gap between germline ends came to 13 bases. DNA for the CDR3: TGTGCCAGCACGAGGGACTTCCAGAACACTGAAGCTTTCTTT. It is translated as CASTRDFQNTEAFF.

This clone showed up just once. The chain links TRBV11-2 to TRBJ2-2, with TRBD2 as a possible D gene (6 bases). Germline CDR1 and CDR2: SGHAT and FQNNGV. This CDR3 comprises 15 residues. The V and J ends lost 5 bases and 4 bases respectively, with 14 bases between them. Here the CDR3 reads CASSIADSSTGELFF. DNA of the CDR3: TGTGCCAGCAGCATAGCGGACTCGAGCACCGGGGAGCTGTTTTTT.

The chain employs TRBV3-1 (or the pseudogene TRBV3-2) and TRBJ2-2; D not resolved. V dropped 6 bases and J dropped 2 bases, with 16 bases sitting between them. This CDR3 spans 16 amino acids. CDR1 is LGHDT, CDR2 YNNKEL, per germline (reference sequence). In DNA form, the CDR3 reads TGTGCCAGCAGTCACCCAGCCGGAGTAAACACCGGGGAGCTGTTTTTT. This codes for CASSHPAGVNTGELFF.

The V and J genes are TRBV9 and TRBJ2-2; TRBD2 is a possible D gene (6 bases). The CDR3 consists of 15 residues. CDR1 and CDR2 (germline): SGDLS, YYNGEE. With 4 bases removed from V and 0 bases from J, the gap between germline ends came to 10 bases. The CDR3, as DNA: TGTGCCAGCAGCCCCCGGGACTCGAACACCGGGGAGCTGTTTTTT. The encoded protein is CASSPRDSNTGELFF.

J is TRBJ1-2 and V is TRBV19; D might be TRBD1 (5 bases). Germline V gives CDR1 LNHDA, CDR2 SQIVND (reference sequence). The CDR3 sequence is 15 residues long. The V end lost 3 bases, the J end lost 0 bases, and 11 bases lay between the germline ends. This CDR3 reads CASSISQTANYGYTF. The CDR3 nucleotides read TGTGCCAGTAGTATTTCTCAGACAGCTAACTATGGCTACACCTTC.